What follows is one T cell receptor beta chain and its context. Antigen: not known. There are 14 residues in the CDR3. Germline CDR1 and CDR2: SEHNR and FQNEAQ (reference sequence). J gave up 4 bases and V 6 bases, and 6 bases lay outside the gene matches. The data are from a study of blood T cells in healthy people across ages. Study observations and caveats: Among T cells, TCR beta diversity per million cells dropped roughly linearly as age rose.

Per sample, no less than 5 micrograms of total RNA were extracted. Primers used in a second PCR of about 6 to 12 cycles were a sample-barcoded 5' primer and a J-beta primer mix. Via MiXCR, TCRdb re-called the 5' RACE reads, giving one row per CDR3 protein. This sample has under 1 million distinct CDR3 sequences; roughly 44% occur once, and the top ten carry nearly 20%. The sequence derives from a man aged 55 to 70 in good health. The sample consisted of blood. The rearrangement uses TRBV7-9 and TRBJ1-2, with 9 bases fitting TRBD1. CDR3 loop: CASSSGQGPYGYTF. CDR3 DNA: TGTGCCAGCAGTTCCGGACAGGGGCCCTATGGCTACACCTTC.